Each of the 22 T cell receptor beta chains below was sequenced from the same sample in a study of metastatic and nonmetastatic thyroid tumors (dated by TCRdb to the early 2020s). The library was made by PCR. Instrument on record: Illumina HiSeq 4000. The public reads were reanalyzed by TCRdb: fastp trimming at Q25, MiXCR alignment, in-frame beta chains only. Within this sample are approximately 20,000 clones, with just over 14% of them counted one time only. The top ten hold more than 14% of the sample. Before undergoing thyroid surgery, none of the patients had been given any kind of treatment. Material for sequencing was tumor tissue. The receptors originated from a female donor with papillary thyroid cancer or a benign thyroid nodule (not recorded which). Some clones in this sample may be carry-over from other donors' samples.

A few counts support this clone. The chain has TRBV6-1 and TRBJ1-6, with D tentatively TRBD1 (5 bases). Trimming took off 6 bases at V and 10 bases at J, with 19 bases between the two ends. The V gene's germline CDR1 is MNHNS and CDR2 SASEGT. The CDR3 is made up of 15 amino acids. CDR3 loop: CASRSWDSFGSPLHF. DNA of the CDR3: TGTGCCAGCAGGTCTTGGGACTCTTTCGGGTCACCCCTCCACTTT.

This clone was found many times. The chain employs TRBV5-1 and TRBJ1-4; 8 nucleotides line up with TRBD1. This CDR3 is built from 16 residues. Germline V lookup: CDR1 SGHRS, CDR2 YFSETQ. With 7 bases clipped from V and 4 bases from J, the junction kept 12 bases outside the gene matches. The CDR3 DNA reads as TGCGCCAGCTCAGGGGGCGATGTTGTCGGTAATGAAAAACTGTTTTTT. Translated: CASSGGDVVGNEKLFF.

At least ten counts were recorded for this clone. The chain carries TRBV6-1 and TRBJ1-2; TRBD1 might be the D (6 bases). The V gene lost 0 bases and the J gene lost 5 bases, with 7 bases spanning the gap. This CDR3 has 13 residues. The germline CDR1 and CDR2 sequences are MNHNS and SASEGT. The CDR3 DNA reads TGTGCCAGCAGTGAAGCTGGACAGTATGGCTACACCTTC. It is translated as CASSEAGQYGYTF.

This clone has ten or more counts. The rearrangement joins TRBV19 to TRBJ2-3; the match to TRBD1 covers 8 bases. CDR1 is LNHDA and CDR2 is SQIVND in the germline V gene (reference sequence). The CDR3 loop spans 15 amino acids. V trimming: 1 base; J trimming: 4 bases; junction bases outside the gene matches: 4. CDR3 residues: CASSIGNRGADTQYF. CDR3 coding DNA: TGTGCCAGTAGTATAGGAAACAGGGGGGCAGATACGCAGTATTTT.

This clone was seen more than once but under ten times. A read error may produce the germline difference seen at one junction end. This specimen includes other DNA sequences encoding the same CDR3. The V gene is TRBV25-1, the J gene TRBJ1-5, with a tentative D call TRBD1 (5 bases). CDR1 MGHDK and CDR2 SYGVNS come from the germline V gene. The CDR3 length is 17 residues. This CDR3 is CASSYSSSGGASQPQHF. The CDR3 coding sequence is TGTGCCAGCAGTTACTCATCCTCGGGGGGAGCAAGTCAGCCCCAGCATTTC.

This clone has ten or more counts. CDR3 loop: CASIPRGAAYNEQFF. CDR3 DNA: TGTGCCAGTATCCCTCGGGGGGCCGCCTACAATGAGCAGTTCTTC. The chain couples TRBV19 to TRBJ2-1, with a tentative D call TRBD2 (7 bases). CDR1 is LNHDA, CDR2 SQIVND, per germline (reference sequence). The CDR3 is 15 amino acids. Trimming left V 7 bases short and J 2 bases short, with 15 bases between.

This clone has at least ten counts. The chain carries TRBV29-1 and TRBJ2-1; 8 positions agree with TRBD1. The ends lost 7 bases at V and 8 bases at J; junction bases unmatched: 7. The CDR3 sequence is 12 residues long. CDR1 is SQVTM and CDR2 is ANQGSEA in the germline V gene. The CDR3 is CSATTGVDEQFF. DNA for the CDR3: TGCAGCGCGACGACAGGGGTGGATGAGCAGTTCTTC.

This clone is judged medium-sized (0.01 to 0.1%). The chain combines TRBV5-1 with TRBJ1-2; D may be TRBD1 (6 bases). V shed 2 bases and J shed 8 bases, with 22 bases lying between them. This CDR3 contains 16 residues. Germline V lookup: CDR1 SGHRS, CDR2 YFSETQ. The CDR3 DNA sequence: TGCGCCAGCAGCTTCCGATCAGGGGCGAGTAGAGGAGGCTACACCTTC. Translated, it gives CASSFRSGASRGGYTF.

This clone was counted ten times or more. The junction shows a germline mismatch at one end, possibly a read error. The rearrangement links TRBV19 to TRBJ1-2; D perhaps matches TRBD1 (5 bases). The CDR3 has 12 amino acids. CDR1 and CDR2 from the germline V gene are LNHDA and SQIVND (reference sequence). CDR3 amino acids: CASSIEVRGLAF. For the CDR3, the DNA is TGTGCCAGTAGTATAGAGGTTCGGGGCTTAGCCTTC.

This clone was counted ten times or more. The gene calls are TRBV7-6 and TRBJ1-4; TRBD1 aligns across 9 bases. Germline values: CDR1 SGHVS, CDR2 FNYEAQ. CDR3 length: 13 residues. V dropped 5 bases and J dropped 13; count of bases not matched to a gene: 8. DNA for the CDR3: TGTGCCAGCAGCATGGGGACAGGGTCCGGACTGTTTTTT. Protein sequence: CASSMGTGSGLFF.

This clone came up a few times. The genes are TRBV12-3 or TRBV12-4 and TRBJ2-1; D is unresolved. This CDR3 has 10 residues. The V end lost 9 bases, the J end lost 12 bases, and 12 bases lay between the germline ends. In DNA, the CDR3 is TGTGCCAGGCTCCAGGATGGGCAGTTCTTC. Amino acids: CARLQDGQFF.

This clone has at least ten counts. This chain links TRBV18 with TRBJ2-7, with unresolved D. Germline CDR1 is KGHSH and CDR2 is LQKENI. This CDR3 region has 13 residues. Trimming removed 0 bases from V and 3 bases from J, with 6 bases in between. This CDR3 reads CASSPPSVYEQYF. CDR3 DNA sequence: TGTGCCAGCTCACCACCTAGTGTCTACGAGCAGTACTTC.

J is TRBJ1-2 and V is TRBV15; 12 bases match TRBD1. The length of the CDR3 is 18 residues. V trimming: 3 bases; J trimming: 6 bases; junction bases outside the gene matches: 14. Germline V gives CDR1 LNHNV, CDR2 YYDKDF (reference sequence). CDR3 in DNA: TGTGCCACCAGCAGGAAGAGGGGACAGGGGGCTAGGAGTGATGGCTACACCTTC. Its translation: CATSRKRGQGARSDGYTF.

This clone occurred many times. V gene TRBV20-1 combines with J gene TRBJ2-1, with 12 nucleotides matching TRBD2. CDR3 length: 13 amino acids. With 6 bases clipped from V and 4 bases from J, the junction kept 1 base outside the gene matches. Germline CDR1 and CDR2: DFQATT and SNEGSKA (reference sequence). The CDR3 bases are TGCAGTGCCGGACTAGCGGGGTACAATGAGCAGTTCTTC. Translated: CSAGLAGYNEQFF.

In this sample, this clone turned up a few times. J is TRBJ1-1 and V is TRBV6-1, with D maybe TRBD1 (5 bases). The germline CDR1 and CDR2 sequences are MNHNS and SASEGT. Trimming left V 5 bases short and J 6 bases short, with 16 bases between. The CDR3 has 14 residues. The CDR3 is CASSNPDRKAEAFF. The DNA of the CDR3 is TGTGCCAGCAGTAACCCCGACAGAAAGGCTGAAGCTTTCTTT.

Relative to its sample, this clone is medium-sized. This sequence joins TRBV20-1 and TRBJ2-5; D possibly matches TRBD1 or TRBD2 (5 bases each). Germline values: CDR1 DFQATT, CDR2 SNEGSKA (reference sequence). The CDR3 runs 14 residues. Trimming took 1 base from V and 3 from J, leaving 12 bases between them. CDR3 bases: TGCAGTGCTAGAGCCCCGGGACCTAAAGAGACCCAGTACTTC. It is translated as CSARAPGPKETQYF.

The rearrangement joins TRBV7-9 to TRBJ1-2; D is unclear. Germline loops: CDR1 SEHNR, CDR2 FQNEAQ (reference sequence). The germline V and J ends were trimmed by 6 bases and 1 base, with 9 bases remaining between them. The CDR3 extends over 13 amino acids. Here the CDR3 DNA reads TGTGCCAGCAGGTCACTCGTTAACTATGGCTACACCTTC. It is translated as CASRSLVNYGYTF.

This clone was picked up many times. This chain joins TRBV5-4 and TRBJ1-2; TRBD1 matches 9 bases. CDR3 length: 14 residues. CDR1 and CDR2 (germline): SGHNT, YYREEE (reference sequence). The V segment lost 4 bases and the J segment 4 bases; nucleotides outside the gene matches: 5. The CDR3 spells CASSPTGGFYGYTF. CDR3 coding DNA: TGTGCCAGCAGCCCGACAGGGGGGTTCTATGGCTACACCTTC.

This clone appeared many times. This chain connects TRBV20-1 to TRBJ1-5, with 7 nucleotides matching TRBD1. V shed 7 bases, J shed 7 bases, and the junction held 10 bases outside the gene matches. Germline-derived CDR1 and CDR2 are DFQATT and SNEGSKA (reference sequence). The CDR3 length is 13 residues. The CDR3 here is CSGATGLEQPQHF. The CDR3 DNA reads as TGCAGTGGCGCGACAGGGCTTGAGCAGCCCCAGCATTTT.

This clone was detected ten times or more. The chain carries TRBV13 and TRBJ2-3; D is possibly TRBD2 (7 bases). Trimming pared 5 bases from V and 2 bases from J, leaving 17 bases between. The germline CDR1 and CDR2 sequences are PRHDT and FYEKMQ (reference sequence). This CDR3 is 16 amino acids long. The CDR3 region has the DNA TGTGCCAGCAGCCCGGGGGGCGGGAGTAACACAGATACGCAGTATTTT. Translated: CASSPGGGSNTDTQYF.

In this sample, this clone turned up many times. The gene calls are TRBV5-1 and TRBJ2-5; D not certain. Germline assignment: CDR1 SGHRS and CDR2 YFSETQ. The CDR3 runs to 12 residues. Trimming pared 2 bases from V and 5 bases from J, leaving 7 bases between. The CDR3 loop reads CASSFGLETQYF. The CDR3 bases are TGCGCCAGCAGCTTCGGTCTTGAGACCCAGTACTTC.

DNA for the CDR3: TGTGCCAGCAGCACAGGGGTTGAGACCCAGTACTTC. Protein sequence: CASSTGVETQYF. The genes are TRBV7-8 and TRBJ2-5; the match to TRBD1 covers 7 bases. CDR1 and CDR2 from the germline V gene are SGHVS and FQNEAQ. V dropped 5 bases and J dropped 5; count of bases not matched to a gene: 2. The CDR3 spans 12 residues.